This T cell receptor beta chain derives from a study of T cell responses to AZD1222 COVID-19 vaccine. Clones were sequenced by immunoSEQ multiplex PCR, and TCRdb holds only the in-frame ones, with some missing. The data show roughly 120,000 clones, roughly nine tenths seen once. V was cut by 0 bases and J by 0 bases, with 9 bases left in between. CDR3 length: 15 residues. CDR1 and CDR2 (germline): MNHEY, SMNVEV (reference sequence). Second doses that came at about 4 or about 12 weeks were put together. Study conclusions and caveats: Most donors were white British, females outnumbered males, and clonal diversity was possibly underestimated.

Note on this clone: Its antigen is unknown.

The TCR sequence derives from an adult who received the AZD1222 COVID-19 vaccine. The sequences come from peripheral blood, collected 28 days after the second AZD1222 dose. The chain links TRBV27 to TRBJ2-7; D is uncertain. The CDR3 DNA reads as TGTGCCAGCAGTTTATCTCCGGTGGGCTCCTACGAGCAGTACTTC. Its protein product is CASSLSPVGSYEQYF.